This T cell receptor (beta chain) was documented in a study of vaccination and CD4 T cells after COVID-19 (dated by TCRdb to 2022 to 2024). For context, the study as a whole: Convalescent patients had a positive SARS-CoV-2 result on nasal swab PCR, and of these patients, under ten had mild disease and one had severe disease. The convalescent cohort comprised six males and four females, including two Hispanic individuals, seven Caucasians, two Asians and one multiracial person. The time from the second vaccine dose to post-vaccine blood sampling had a median of roughly 70 days and ranged from about 12 to 250 days. In around 9 COVID-19 convalescent patients and 4 infection-naive healthy vaccine recipients, researchers compared the spike-specific CD4+ TCR repertoire from before mRNA vaccination with the repertoire from after. Post-COVID blood samples from convalescent patients were collected a median of roughly 100 days after diagnosis, with a range of about 35 to 180 days. The cultures were stimulated with overlapping spike peptide pools from SARS-CoV-2 and from the common cold coronaviruses HCoV-NL63, HCoV-OC43 and HCoV-229E. Each participant got two doses of either the Pfizer-BioNTech BNT162b2 vaccine (n=8) or the Moderna mRNA-1273 vaccine (n=2). Control cultures received a CEFX viral epitope pool as the positive control, an HIV-1 Nef peptide pool as the negative control, or no peptide. Broader findings and caveats from the paper: The number of convalescent patients in the study was relatively small, and the study did not examine early timepoints following natural infection. The median number of SARS-CoV-2-reactive clonotypes rose from about 23 after infection to 38 after vaccination, but the change was not significant. Among convalescent patients, a median around 89% of the SARS-CoV-2-reactive clones seen after vaccination appeared only after vaccination, which suggests priming specific to the vaccine. Of the vaccine-specific clones found in convalescent patients, nearly all (304 of 307) were mono-reactive for SARS-CoV-2 spike instead of being cross-reactive with common cold coronaviruses.

The library relied on PCR. TCR sequencing of DNA from cultured CD4+ T cells used the Oncomine TCR Beta short-read assay at the Johns Hopkins FTIC core. The QIAamp micro DNA kit was used to extract genomic DNA from the cultured CD4+ T cells. Oncomine TCR Beta libraries made from cultured CD4+ T cells were pooled using unique dual indexes and sequenced on an Illumina iSeq 100. The source study handled its data this way. Non-productive sequences were filtered out, and CDR3s that did not start with C, did not end with F or W, or were shorter than 7 amino acids were discarded. Antigen-specific clonotypes were identified using the MANAFEST web application through comparison of peptide-stimulated wells with reference and other culture wells. For a clone to be called positive, the clone needed an FDR below 0.05, an odds ratio above 5, and a productive frequency above 0.1% in at least two of three replicate wells. A clonotype counted as cross-reactive if it showed significant expansion both in the SARS-CoV-2 spike wells and in at least one common cold coronavirus spike condition. Similarity between CDR3 sequences was evaluated in R version 3.6.1 using Levenshtein distances (stringdist) and unrooted phylogenetic trees (ape). The raw public reads went through TCRdb reprocessing: fastp at Q25, MiXCR clone calling, in-frame beta chains kept. Each CDR3 protein appears once, grouped with its most common genes and DNA. TCRdb, not the authors, supplied the V and J calls. The sample table contains 7,000 to 10,000 distinct CDR3 sequences; only one count was recorded for roughly 70% of them. Approximately 33% of the sample comes from the top ten.

In regard to this clonotype: Its antigen remains unidentified. No base quality values were provided; no much bigger clone lies one nucleotide off.

The treatment or condition tag for this specimen amounts to: approximately 11-day PBMC culture with coronavirus spike peptide pools or control peptides (ViraFEST assay). The ViraFEST assay, used in the study, expanded antigen-specific T cells with peptide pools and then identified the expanded clonotypes through TCR sequencing. The convalescent patients' positive SARS-CoV-2 PCR tests were from March to December 2020, which was before the Alpha, Beta and Delta variants emerged in the United States. PBMCs were cultured at fewer than 2.5 million per well in IMDM supplemented with 5% human AB serum and about 10 IU/ml IL-2, with around 10 ug/ml peptide pools added. On days 3 and 7, half of the culture medium was replaced with fresh IL-2-containing medium. After roughly 11 days of culture, CD4+ T cells were isolated by negative selection with the EasySep CD4+ T cell isolation kit. Ficoll-Paque Plus gradient centrifugation was used to isolate PBMCs from whole blood, and the isolated PBMCs were then either used fresh or cryopreserved at -140C. In general, triplicate wells were set up for every culture condition.

The origin of this receptor is a human donor who had recovered from COVID-19. The sequenced material came from CD4+ T cells from blood, cultured in vitro.

The bases read TGTGCCATCTCCCCGGGAGGGCCTCTCACAGATACGCAGTATTTT. Translated, this gives CAISPGGPLTDTQYF. The V gene is TRBV10-3 and the J gene is TRBJ2-3, with 8 bases in between that match TRBD2. The CDR3 runs 15 amino acids, cysteine and phenylalanine included. Of the read, only the CDR3 DNA is kept; its 45 bases are in frame from base 1. CDR1 is given as ENHRY and CDR2 as SYGVKD, both from the germline V gene. The germline V end is reduced by 8 bases and the J end by 2 bases; junction bases left unmatched: 9.